These 30 T cell receptor beta chains originate from one sample sequenced in a study of T cells in Graves' hyperthyroidism and ophthalmopathy. Authors of the study amplified TCR beta CDR3 regions from RNA transcripts. The HTBI set primed first-round TCR CDR3 RT-PCR. TCRdb independently ran MiXCR on the multiplex PCR reads; one entry per CDR3 protein. The profile covers roughly 800,000 distinct CDR3 sequences, with more than 30% appearing a single time and 7.5% to 9.5% taken by the ten largest. Source material: blood. Source of these receptors: a man between 18 and 35 years old with Graves' hyperthyroidism.

This chain links TRBV6-5 with TRBJ1-1, with TRBD1 matching 7 bases. Trimming at V came to 5 bases and at J to 2 bases, leaving 8 bases not matched to a gene. Germline CDR1 is MNHEY and CDR2 is SVGAGI. The CDR3 contains 15 residues. CDR3: CASSHPRQGNTEAFF. The CDR3 nucleotides are TGTGCCAGCAGTCACCCTCGACAGGGTAACACTGAAGCTTTCTTT.

V is TRBV9 and J is TRBJ1-6, with D perhaps TRBD1 (5 bases). Trimming cost V 4 bases and J 0 bases, with 14 bases left between them. This CDR3 comprises 17 residues. Germline loops: CDR1 SGDLS, CDR2 YYNGEE. As DNA, the CDR3 is TGTGCCAGCAGCCCTCGGGGGGAGAGCTCCTATAATTCACCCCTCCACTTT. Encoded protein: CASSPRGESSYNSPLHF.

The chain links TRBV7-2 to TRBJ1-4; D perhaps matches TRBD1 (5 bases). Trimming removed 6 bases from V and 3 bases from J, with 17 bases in between. This CDR3 region has 16 residues. The germline CDR1 and CDR2 sequences are SGHTA and FQGNSA. DNA of the CDR3: TGTGCCAGCAGTTCGACCCCCAGGGTGGCTAATGAAAAACTGTTTTTT. It specifies CASSSTPRVANEKLFF.

This clonotype has at least ten counts. The rearrangement joins TRBV19 to TRBJ2-6; D unclear. The CDR3 consists of 12 residues. CDR1 is LNHDA and CDR2 is SQIVND in the germline V gene (reference sequence). The V end was cut by 6 bases, the J end by 4 bases, with 4 bases between. Written as DNA, the CDR3 is TGTGCCAGTAGGGTCGGGGCCAACGTCCTGACTTTC. It codes for CASRVGANVLTF.

The chain is built from TRBV29-1 and TRBJ1-1; no clear D gene. Germline CDR1 and CDR2: SQVTM and ANQGSEA. The CDR3 totals 12 residues. V shed 8 bases and J shed 6 bases, with 16 bases lying between them. CDR3: CSSYAQWAEAFF. CDR3 bases: TGCAGCAGTTATGCCCAGTGGGCTGAAGCTTTCTTT.

The J gene is TRBJ1-3, the V gene TRBV6-6, with 7 bases identical to TRBD1. V lost 0 bases, J lost 5 bases, and 7 bases stayed unmatched. This CDR3 comprises 16 residues. Per the germline V gene, CDR1 is MNHNY and CDR2 is SVGAGI (reference sequence). Written as DNA, the CDR3 is TGTGCCAGCAGTTACTCGAGTGACAGGGAAAGAAACACCATATATTTT. It codes for CASSYSSDRERNTIYF.

This clonotype was observed many times. The J gene is TRBJ2-7, the V gene TRBV7-6; D assignment may be TRBD1 or TRBD2 (6 bases each). Germline loops: CDR1 SGHVS, CDR2 FNYEAQ. V was shortened by 3 bases and J by 6 bases, with 9 bases between the two germline ends. This CDR3 is built from 12 residues. This chain's CDR3 is CASSFGGAEQYF. CDR3 DNA sequence: TGTGCCAGCAGCTTCGGGGGCGCCGAGCAGTACTTC.

This clonotype was recorded once. A read error may be the cause here, since a much bigger clone is one base away. The gene calls are TRBV19 and TRBJ1-1; D is undetermined. With 3 bases removed from V and 7 bases from J, the gap between germline ends came to 12 bases. Looked up from germline, CDR1 is LNHDA and CDR2 is SQIVND (reference sequence). CDR3 size: 13 residues. The CDR3 reads CASSMLGPYEAFF. The DNA for the CDR3 is TGTGCCAGTAGTATGCTGGGCCCCTATGAAGCTTTCTTT.

V is TRBV9 and J is TRBJ1-3, with D tentatively TRBD1 (5 bases). CDR3 length: 16 amino acids. V was cut by 4 bases and J by 3 bases, with 17 bases left in between. CDR1 is SGDLS, CDR2 YYNGEE, per germline. The CDR3 region is CASSRRIREIGNTIYF. Here the CDR3 DNA reads TGTGCCAGCAGCCGTAGGATCAGGGAAATTGGAAACACCATATATTTT.

The DNA for the CDR3 is TGTGCCAGCAGCCTACGAAGTGCAGGGAACGCAGATACGCAGTATTTT. It encodes CASSLRSAGNADTQYF. The chain joins TRBV7-9 to TRBJ2-3; possibly TRBD1 for D (5 bases). Per the germline V gene, CDR1 is SEHNR and CDR2 is FQNEAQ (reference sequence). Trimming removed 5 bases at V and 4 bases at J, with 19 bases between. The CDR3 has 16 amino acids. Full variable domain (outside the CDR3, taken from reference TRBV7-9 and TRBJ2-3): DTGVSQNPRHKITKRGQNVTFRCDPISEHNRLYWYRQTLGQGPEFLTYFQNEAQLEKSRLLSDRFSAERPKGSFSTLEIQRTEQGDSAMYLCASSLRSAGNADTQYFGPGTRLTVL.

This clonotype was seen repeatedly, ten times or more. The V gene is TRBV5-1, the J gene TRBJ1-1; D is unresolved. V was trimmed by 3 bases and J by 0 bases, leaving 9 bases between them. The length of the CDR3 is 14 residues. Germline values: CDR1 SGHRS, CDR2 YFSETQ. DNA of the CDR3: TGCGCCAGCAGCTGGTCAGGACTGAACACTGAAGCTTTCTTT. It yields the protein CASSWSGLNTEAFF. The full variable domain, with the rest looked up from reference TRBV5-1 and TRBJ1-1, is KAGVTQTPRYLIKTRGQQVTLSCSPISGHRSVSWYQQTPGQGLQFLFEYFSETQRNKGNFPGRFSGRQFSNSRSEMNVSTLELGDSALYLCASSWSGLNTEAFFGQGTRLTVV.

This clonotype was counted at least ten times. This chain joins TRBV20-1 and TRBJ1-5; no clear D. Trimming left V 1 base short and J 11 bases short, with 18 bases between. Per the germline V gene, CDR1 is DFQATT and CDR2 is SNEGSKA (reference sequence). The CDR3 is 14 amino acids. CDR3 sequence (DNA): TGCAGTGCTAGAGTCGGGCAGGCTCCCTTAGCCCAGCATTTT. It is translated as CSARVGQAPLAQHF.

About this clonotype: The junction and the germline gene differ at one end; a read error may be behind it. The gene calls are TRBV7-9 and TRBJ1-1, with a weak D call TRBD1 (5 bases). Germline CDR1 SEHNR, CDR2 FQNEAQ (reference sequence). This CDR3 is built from 13 residues. The CDR3 region is CAGRTARTNMAFF. The CDR3 nucleotides read TGTGCCGGCAGAACCGCAAGGACAAACATGGCTTTCTTT.

The rearrangement links TRBV19 to TRBJ1-6; possible D gene TRBD1, 6 bases. V gave up 11 bases and J gave up 6 bases, with 14 bases separating them. The CDR3 has 13 residues. From germline, CDR1 is LNHDA and CDR2 SQIVND (reference sequence). This CDR3 reads CAPPDSLNSPLHF. Written as DNA, the CDR3 is TGTGCCCCCCCGGACAGCCTTAATTCACCCCTCCACTTT.

The chain is built from TRBV7-2 and TRBJ1-1, with D tentatively TRBD1 (5 bases). The V and J ends lost 2 bases and 1 base respectively, with 11 bases between them. The CDR3 runs to 15 residues. The germline V gene encodes CDR1 SGHTA and CDR2 FQGNSA. The CDR3 coding sequence is TGTGCCAGCAGCTTACAGGGCGGGGGGAACACTGAAGCTTTCTTT. It is translated as CASSLQGGGNTEAFF.

In this sample, this clonotype turned up a few times. The genes are TRBV7-2 and TRBJ1-6, with a possible D match to TRBD1 (5 bases). The V gene's germline CDR1 is SGHTA and CDR2 FQGNSA. The CDR3 loop spans 17 amino acids. V lost 5 bases and J lost 6, with 20 bases in between. This chain's CDR3 is CASSSNTRRGRNSPLHF. The CDR3 DNA follows: TGTGCCAGCAGCAGTAATACGAGGCGGGGCCGTAATTCACCCCTCCACTTT.

Only a few counts were recorded for this clonotype. The rearrangement links TRBV2 to TRBJ2-2; no definite D call. The CDR3 runs 9 residues. Germline V gives CDR1 SNHLY, CDR2 FYNNEI. V lost 11 bases, J lost 7 bases, and 5 bases lay in between. For the CDR3, the DNA is TGTGCCTCCCGCGGGGAGCTGTTTTTT. It yields the protein CASRGELFF.

This clonotype was recorded only once. The chain couples TRBV10-3 to TRBJ2-5; the match to TRBD1 covers 8 bases. Germline CDR1 reads ENHRY; CDR2 reads SYGVKD. The CDR3 contains 14 residues. With V trimmed by 8 bases and J by 1 base, 6 bases remained unmatched. The CDR3 sequence: CAISTGGTQETQYF. The CDR3 DNA reads as TGTGCCATCTCTACAGGGGGGACCCAAGAGACCCAGTACTTC.

The V gene is TRBV20-1, the J gene TRBJ2-7, with D perhaps TRBD1 (5 bases). Deletions cut 3 bases from V and 9 bases from J, with 12 bases between. Germline CDR1 DFQATT, CDR2 SNEGSKA (reference sequence). This CDR3 is built from 11 residues. In nucleotides, the CDR3 is TGCAGTGCTAGCCCCAGGGATGGGCAGTACTTC. Its protein is CSASPRDGQYF.

This clonotype has more than one count but fewer than ten. This chain links TRBV20-1 with TRBJ1-4; D remains ambiguous. The CDR3 covers 13 residues. CDR1 and CDR2 from the germline V gene are DFQATT and SNEGSKA (reference sequence). V dropped 4 bases and J dropped 7 bases, with 13 bases sitting between them. CDR3: CSATYPGGEKLFF. CDR3 nucleotides: TGCAGTGCTACCTATCCGGGCGGTGAAAAACTGTTTTTT.

Of note for this clonotype: Sequence at one end of the junction differs from germline and may be a read error. The chain links TRBV5-5 to TRBJ1-2; 7 positions match TRBD1. The length of the CDR3 is 14 residues. Germline V CDR1 and CDR2: SGHKS, YYEKEE (reference sequence). CDR3 loop: CASSGPGQFYGYTF. Here the CDR3 DNA reads TGTGCCAGCAGCGGGCCGGGACAGTTCTATGGCTATACCTTC.

V is TRBV7-9 and J is TRBJ2-5; D not certain. The CDR3 contains 13 residues. Trimming pared 5 bases from V and 3 bases from J, leaving 10 bases between. Per the germline V gene, CDR1 is SEHNR and CDR2 is FQNEAQ (reference sequence). The CDR3 spells CASSPGYKETQYF. The CDR3 nucleotides are TGTGCCAGCAGCCCTGGATACAAAGAGACCCAGTACTTC.

The gene calls are TRBV24-1 and TRBJ1-1, with unresolved D. The germline V gene has CDR1 KGHDR and CDR2 SFDVKD. Trimming left V 4 bases short and J 3 bases short, with 5 bases between. This CDR3 has 12 amino acids. CDR3 in amino acids: CATSDWDTEAFF. DNA of the CDR3: TGTGCCACCAGTGACTGGGACACTGAAGCTTTCTTT.

The J gene is TRBJ1-1, the V gene TRBV29-1; tentative D call: TRBD1 (5 bases). Trimming pared 6 bases from V and 5 bases from J, leaving 22 bases between. The germline V gene has CDR1 SQVTM and CDR2 ANQGSEA. The CDR3 is made up of 15 amino acids. CDR3 DNA sequence: TGCAGCGTCTCGCGGTCCGGGGGTGTGGGGACTGAAGCTTTCTTT. Residues: CSVSRSGGVGTEAFF.

This clonotype came up once. V and J are TRBV7-9 and TRBJ1-1; 8 positions match TRBD1. This CDR3 contains 15 residues. V dropped 5 bases and J dropped 1; count of bases not matched to a gene: 6. CDR1 and CDR2 from the germline V gene are SEHNR and FQNEAQ (reference sequence). The CDR3 DNA is TGTGCCAGCAGCGGCGGACAGGGTGCGAACACTGAAGCTTTCTTT. This gives the protein CASSGGQGANTEAFF. The complete variable domain, with remaining parts taken from reference TRBV7-9 and TRBJ1-1, reads DTGVSQNPRHKITKRGQNVTFRCDPISEHNRLYWYRQTLGQGPEFLTYFQNEAQLEKSRLLSDRFSAERPKGSFSTLEIQRTEQGDSAMYLCASSGGQGANTEAFFGQGTRLTVV.

V gene TRBV2 combines with J gene TRBJ1-2; possibly TRBD1 for D (5 bases). Germline assignment: CDR1 SNHLY and CDR2 FYNNEI. Trimming pared 6 bases from V and 9 bases from J, leaving 11 bases between. This CDR3 has 11 residues. Here the CDR3 reads CASRQGGSYTF. In DNA, the CDR3 is TGTGCCAGCAGGCAGGGAGGGAGCTACACCTTC.

The rearrangement links TRBV12-3 or TRBV12-4 to TRBJ2-7; D may be TRBD2 (7 bases). The germline V and J ends were trimmed by 2 bases and 7 bases, with 15 bases remaining between them. The CDR3 covers 14 residues. CDR3 DNA sequence: TGTGCCAGCAGTTTAATTGCAGGGGAGGGGGAGCAGTACTTC. This translates into CASSLIAGEGEQYF.

The V gene is TRBV20-1, the J gene TRBJ1-1; 10 bases match TRBD1. The trim removed 3 bases at V and 3 bases at J, leaving 4 bases unmatched. The CDR3 consists of 14 residues. In germline, CDR1 is DFQATT, CDR2 SNEGSKA (reference sequence). In DNA, the CDR3 is TGCAGTGCTAGGGACAGGGGGTCGTACACTGAAGCTTTCTTT. It translates to CSARDRGSYTEAFF.

This clonotype was observed many times. V is TRBV9 and J is TRBJ2-2; D may be TRBD2 (6 bases). This CDR3 has 12 amino acids. Germline CDR1 is SGDLS and CDR2 is YYNGEE. Trimming left V 4 bases short and J 7 bases short, with 8 bases between. DNA of the CDR3: TGTGCCAGCAGCCTTAGCGGCGGGGAGCTGTTTTTT. This sequence encodes CASSLSGGELFF. The variable domain in full, completed from reference TRBV9 and TRBJ2-2, reads DSGVTQTPKHLITATGQRVTLRCSPRSGDLSVYWYQQSLDQGLQFLIQYYNGEERAKGNILERFSAQQFPDLHSELNLSSLELGDSALYFCASSLSGGELFFGEGSRLTVL.

The chain combines TRBV25-1 with TRBJ2-5, with 8 bases fitting TRBD2. CDR1 MGHDK and CDR2 SYGVNS come from the germline V gene. With 1 base clipped from V and 0 bases from J, the junction kept 4 bases outside the gene matches. This CDR3 is 16 amino acids long. The CDR3 DNA is TGTGCCAGCAGTGAATTGGGCGGGGGGCACCAAGAGACCCAGTACTTC. This codes for CASSELGGGHQETQYF.